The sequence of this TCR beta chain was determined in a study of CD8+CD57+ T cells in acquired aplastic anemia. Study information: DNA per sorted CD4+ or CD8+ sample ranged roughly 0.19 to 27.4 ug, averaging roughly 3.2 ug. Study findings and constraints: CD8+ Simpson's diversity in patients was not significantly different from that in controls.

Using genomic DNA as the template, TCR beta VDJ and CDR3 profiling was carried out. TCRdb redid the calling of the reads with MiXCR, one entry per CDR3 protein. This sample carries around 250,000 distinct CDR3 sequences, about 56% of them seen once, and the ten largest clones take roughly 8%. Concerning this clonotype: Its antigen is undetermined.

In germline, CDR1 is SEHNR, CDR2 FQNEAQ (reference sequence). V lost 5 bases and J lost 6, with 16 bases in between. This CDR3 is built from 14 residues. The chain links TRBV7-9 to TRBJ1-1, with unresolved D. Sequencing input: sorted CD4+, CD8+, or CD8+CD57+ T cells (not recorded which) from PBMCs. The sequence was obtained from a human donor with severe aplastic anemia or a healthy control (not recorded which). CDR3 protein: CASSLPLLDAEAFF. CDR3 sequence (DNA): TGTGCCAGCAGCCTCCCATTGTTGGACGCTGAAGCTTTCTTT.